One sample yielded the 17 T cell receptor beta chains listed below, sequenced in a study of T cell changes during pregnancy in multiple sclerosis. Clones were read by immunoSEQ multiplex PCR, and TCRdb kept only the in-frame ones, dropping some. The table includes about 30,000 clones, 80% to 90% detected once. This sample comprised CD8+ T cells from peripheral blood mononuclear cells, obtained in the second trimester of pregnancy. The receptors were gathered from a female donor with multiple sclerosis, enrolled in a pregnancy study.

This chain joins TRBV6-1 and TRBJ2-3; TRBD2 matches 7 bases. The J segment lost 1 base and the V segment lost 11 bases, leaving 9 bases of the junction unmatched. The CDR3 covers 14 residues. Looked up from germline, CDR1 is MNHNS and CDR2 is SASEGT. CDR3 bases: TGTGCCGGAAGATGGGGAGGGGGCACAGATACGCAGTATTTT. Protein sequence: CAGRWGGGTDTQYF.

The table lists this clone with a count of one. The chain combines TRBV6-6 with TRBJ2-7, with D unclear. Germline V gene sequence: CDR1 MNHNY, CDR2 SVGAGI (reference sequence). This CDR3 has 12 amino acids. V was trimmed by 7 bases and J by 0 bases, leaving 7 bases between them. CDR3 in amino acids: CASKRYSYEQYF. In DNA form, the CDR3 reads TGTGCCAGCAAGCGCTACTCCTACGAGCAGTACTTC.

The chain recombines TRBV6-5 with TRBJ1-6; D is unresolved. The CDR3 consists of 13 residues. CDR1 and CDR2 from the germline V gene are MNHEY and SVGAGI. With 0 bases removed from V and 9 bases from J, the gap between germline ends came to 6 bases. The CDR3, as DNA: TGTGCCAGCAGTTACTCGGGGAGTTCACCCCTCCACTTT. This encodes CASSYSGSSPLHF.

The chain employs TRBV27 and TRBJ2-1; the match to TRBD1 covers 11 bases. The length of the CDR3 is 15 residues. V trimming: 5 bases; J trimming: 4 bases; junction bases outside the gene matches: 4. Per germline, CDR1 MNHEY and CDR2 SMNVEV (reference sequence). The CDR3 spells CASSPGTGGYNEQFF. The CDR3 DNA reads as TGTGCCAGCAGTCCCGGGACAGGGGGTTACAATGAGCAGTTCTTC.

This chain joins TRBV28 and TRBJ2-1; no firm D call. This CDR3 has 16 amino acids. V lost 4 bases and J 0 bases, leaving 13 bases between the germline ends. CDR1 is MDHEN, CDR2 SYDVKM, per germline. CDR3 nucleotide sequence: TGTGCCAGCAGTTCCGTTGAATGGAGCTCCTACAATGAGCAGTTCTTC. Its protein product is CASSSVEWSSYNEQFF.

The V call is TRBV18, the J call TRBJ2-3; 9 positions agree with TRBD1. The CDR3 runs to 16 residues. With 1 base clipped from V and 4 bases from J, the junction kept 6 bases outside the gene matches. CDR1 KGHSH and CDR2 LQKENI come from the germline V gene. The chain's CDR3 is CASSPLDRGVADTQYF. CDR3 DNA sequence: TGTGCCAGCTCACCACTTGACAGGGGGGTGGCAGATACGCAGTATTTT.

This chain links TRBV4-1 with TRBJ2-3; TRBD2 agrees at 13 bases. With V trimmed by 4 bases and J by 0 bases, 1 base remained unmatched. This CDR3 comprises 16 residues. Germline CDR1 is MGHRA and CDR2 is YSYEKL. The CDR3 DNA is TGCGCCAGCAGCCCACTAGCGGGGGGGAGCACAGATACGCAGTATTTT. It codes for CASSPLAGGSTDTQYF.

In its sample, this clone was seen once. The V call is TRBV14, the J call TRBJ2-1; 14 positions match TRBD2. CDR1 is SGHDN, CDR2 FVKESK, per germline. V shed 0 bases, J shed 5 bases, and the junction held 9 bases outside the gene matches. The CDR3 runs 19 residues. The CDR3 loop is CASSQEGGLAGDLNNEQFF. The CDR3 region has the DNA TGTGCCAGCAGCCAAGAAGGGGGACTAGCGGGAGATCTAAACAATGAGCAGTTCTTC.

Here the CDR3 reads CASSFIPTDTQYF. CDR3 in DNA: TGTGCCAGCAGCTTCATTCCTACCGATACGCAGTATTTT. The J gene is TRBJ2-3, the V gene TRBV11-2; D gene uncertain. The germline V gene encodes CDR1 SGHAT and CDR2 FQNNGV. Trimming cost V 3 bases and J 6 bases, with 10 bases left between them. The CDR3 extends over 13 amino acids.

The CDR3 DNA follows: TGTGCCAGCACTAGCAGATACCAAGAGACCCAGTACTTC. Its protein is CASTSRYQETQYF. The chain joins TRBV7-9 to TRBJ2-5; TRBD2 is a possible D gene (5 bases). V lost 7 bases and J lost 0, with 9 bases in between. The CDR3 contains 13 residues. CDR1 and CDR2 (germline): SEHNR, FQNEAQ (reference sequence).

The gene calls are TRBV7-9 and TRBJ2-3; possibly TRBD2 for D (6 bases). The CDR3 contains 12 residues. Germline V gene data show CDR1 as SEHNR and CDR2 as FQNEAQ (reference sequence). Trimming pared 7 bases from V and 5 bases from J, leaving 10 bases between. The CDR3 DNA sequence: TGTGCCAGCAACGTGGGGGGAGATACGCAGTATTTT. Translated, it gives CASNVGGDTQYF.

The CDR3 region is CASSLAGEDGELFF. In nucleotides, the CDR3 is TGTGCCAGCAGTTTAGCGGGGGAGGACGGGGAGCTGTTTTTT. The rearrangement links TRBV28 to TRBJ2-2; TRBD2 agrees at 7 bases. Germline V gives CDR1 MDHEN, CDR2 SYDVKM. Trimming removed 2 bases from V and 7 bases from J; junction bases left unmatched: 4. The CDR3 has 14 amino acids.

This chain joins TRBV9 and TRBJ2-1; TRBD2 matches at 7 bases. The germline V gene encodes CDR1 SGDLS and CDR2 YYNGEE. This CDR3 is 15 amino acids long. V gave up 2 bases and J gave up 5 bases; unmatched junction bases: 7. The CDR3 bases are TGTGCCAGCAGCGTCGGGCTAGCGGCAAACAATGAGCAGTTCTTC. Amino acids: CASSVGLAANNEQFF. Based on the CDR3 plus reference TRBV9 and TRBJ2-1, the full variable domain is DSGVTQTPKHLITATGQRVTLRCSPRSGDLSVYWYQQSLDQGLQFLIQYYNGEERAKGNILERFSAQQFPDLHSELNLSSLELGDSALYFCASSVGLAANNEQFFGPGTRLTVL.

The chain carries TRBV10-3 and TRBJ1-2; D not resolved. Germline V lookup: CDR1 ENHRY, CDR2 SYGVKD. CDR3 length: 13 residues. V dropped 0 bases and J dropped 4 bases, with 6 bases sitting between them. CDR3 amino acids: CAISESNSYGYTF. The CDR3 DNA is TGTGCCATCAGTGAGTCGAACAGCTATGGCTACACCTTC.

The chain has TRBV15 and TRBJ1-2, with no clear D. V dropped 9 bases and J dropped 4 bases, with 18 bases sitting between them. CDR1 is LNHNV and CDR2 is YYDKDF in the germline V gene (reference sequence). This CDR3 is built from 14 residues. In nucleotides, the CDR3 is TGTGCCACAAAGCACAAAGGACGGGGCTATGGCTACACCTTC. Translating it yields CATKHKGRGYGYTF.

This chain connects TRBV6-1 to TRBJ1-1, with a weak D call TRBD1 (6 bases). CDR1 and CDR2 from the germline V gene are MNHNS and SASEGT. Trimming pared 7 bases from V and 1 base from J, leaving 16 bases between. This CDR3 has 15 residues. CDR3 coding DNA: TGTGCCAGCATCAACCCCGGGACAAAGAACACTGAAGCTTTCTTT. It yields the protein CASINPGTKNTEAFF.

The chain uses TRBV7-6 and TRBJ2-5; the match to TRBD1 covers 7 bases. The CDR3 has 16 residues. V shed 3 bases and J 2 bases; nucleotides not matched to a gene: 9. Germline values: CDR1 SGHVS, CDR2 FNYEAQ. DNA for the CDR3: TGTGCCAGCAGCTTCTTAGAGGGACAGCTACAAGAGACCCAGTACTTC. It yields the protein CASSFLEGQLQETQYF.